The 29 T cell receptor beta chains reported below all come from one sample, sequenced in a study of T cell repertoires in aging, cancer and after chemotherapy. The template was genomic DNA from peripheral blood, not RNA. Multiplex touch-down PCR with TRB-A/B primers amplified rearranged V-D-J TRB sequences. TCRdb re-called the multiplex PCR reads through MiXCR, storing one row per CDR3 protein. The profile shows about 1,600 distinct CDR3 sequences, over 20% of them singletons. What was sequenced was blood. Receptors originate from a human donor with a solid tumor.

J is TRBJ1-1 and V is TRBV28, with D perhaps matching TRBD1 (5 bases). V lost 6 bases, J lost 1 base, and 9 bases lay in between. Germline CDR1 is MDHEN and CDR2 is SYDVKM. The CDR3 is made up of 13 amino acids. Here the CDR3 DNA reads TGTGCCAGCAGGGGGCCTTCGAACACTGAAGCTTTCTTT. It yields the protein CASRGPSNTEAFF.

In its sample, this clonotype ranks as medium-sized. The genes are TRBV6-2 or TRBV6-3 and TRBJ1-4, with 7 bases matching TRBD1. Germline V gene lookup returns CDR1 MNHEY and CDR2 SVGEGT. With V trimmed by 4 bases and J by 11 bases, 10 bases remained unmatched. The CDR3 contains 14 residues. The CDR3 coding sequence is TGTGCCAGCAGTTTCACAGGGGCCCGGACGAAACTGTTTTTT. Translation gives CASSFTGARTKLFF.

This clonotype is termed medium-sized. The CDR3 loop is CSVAVMTNEKLFF. DNA of the CDR3: TGCAGCGTTGCCGTAATGACTAATGAAAAACTGTTTTTT. V is TRBV29-1 and J is TRBJ1-4; D uncertain. V gave up 4 bases and J gave up 2 bases, with 8 bases separating them. The CDR3 is 13 residues long. The germline gives CDR1 SQVTM, CDR2 ANQGSEA.

As for this clonotype: At one boundary the junction diverges from the germline segment, which might be a read error. The chain employs TRBV5-1 and TRBJ1-2, with D tentatively TRBD1 (5 bases). The CDR3 consists of 13 residues. The germline V gene encodes CDR1 SGHRS and CDR2 YFSETQ. The CDR3 nucleotides read TGTGCCAGCACAAGGGACGTGAGCTATGGCTACACCTTC. This encodes CASTRDVSYGYTF.

This clonotype was picked up a small number of times. Germline is not matched at one junction end, which may reflect a read error. The CDR3 DNA sequence: TGCGCCAGCAGCCAAGGATGGGGGGAGAATCAGCCCCAGCATTTT. It is translated as CASSQGWGENQPQHF. The chain couples TRBV4-2 to TRBJ1-5; TRBD1 might be the D (5 bases). CDR1 is LGHNA, CDR2 YNFKEQ, per germline. The CDR3 extends over 15 amino acids.

By its share, this clonotype is medium-sized. V gene TRBV5-4 combines with J gene TRBJ2-3; D is possibly TRBD2 (6 bases). CDR1 is SGHNT, CDR2 YYREEE, per germline (reference sequence). This CDR3 is 13 amino acids long. The ends were cut back, 6 bases at V and 4 bases at J, with 12 bases in the middle. CDR3 sequence reads: CASTATGADTQYF. The CDR3, as DNA: TGTGCCAGCACCGCTACGGGGGCAGATACGCAGTATTTT.

This clonotype came up a few times. The chain carries TRBV12-3 or TRBV12-4 and TRBJ1-2; perhaps TRBD1 as D (5 bases). The ends were cut back, 4 bases at V and 2 bases at J, with 11 bases in the middle. The CDR3 has 14 residues. The CDR3 DNA sequence: TGTGCCAGCAGTTCATCCACAGGAAACTATGGCTACACCTTC. Amino acids: CASSSSTGNYGYTF.

By frequency in the sample, this clonotype is medium-sized. The J gene is TRBJ2-1, the V gene TRBV19, with 9 bases that match TRBD2. Germline V gene lookup returns CDR1 LNHDA and CDR2 SQIVND (reference sequence). This CDR3 has 16 residues. V trimming: 3 bases; J trimming: 6 bases; junction bases outside the gene matches: 9. The CDR3, as DNA: TGTGCCAGTAGTATTCCGCTAGGAGCGGGGGGCAATGAGCAGTTCTTC. Protein product: CASSIPLGAGGNEQFF. The complete variable domain, with remaining parts taken from reference TRBV19 and TRBJ2-1, reads DGGITQSPKYLFRKEGQNVTLSCEQNLNHDAMYWYRQDPGQGLRLIYYSQIVNDFQKGDIAEGYSVSREKKESFPLTVTSAQKNPTAFYLCASSIPLGAGGNEQFFGPGTRLTVL.

This chain uses TRBV11-3 with TRBJ2-1; D remains ambiguous. Germline V gene sequence: CDR1 SGHNT, CDR2 YENEEA. V lost 5 bases and J lost 15, with 20 bases in between. The CDR3 consists of 13 residues. CDR3: CASSPRTGRSPFF. The CDR3 DNA reads as TGTGCCAGCAGCCCGCGGACGGGCAGGTCCCCGTTCTTC.

V and J are TRBV2 and TRBJ2-7; D uncertain. The length of the CDR3 is 13 residues. V lost 2 bases and J 4 bases, leaving 9 bases between the germline ends. Germline assignment: CDR1 SNHLY and CDR2 FYNNEI. CDR3 nucleotides: TGTGCCAGCAGTGAATATTGGAGTTACGAGCAGTACTTC. As protein: CASSEYWSYEQYF.

This clonotype qualifies as medium-sized. The chain couples TRBV7-6 to TRBJ2-5; D may match TRBD1 or TRBD2 (5 bases each). V was shortened by 5 bases and J by 1 base, with 14 bases between the two germline ends. Germline assignment: CDR1 SGHVS and CDR2 FNYEAQ. The CDR3 covers 15 residues. CDR3 region: CASSPEGSVQETQYF. The CDR3 DNA follows: TGTGCCAGCAGCCCAGAGGGGTCGGTCCAAGAGACCCAGTACTTC. The full variable domain, with the rest looked up from reference TRBV7-6 and TRBJ2-5, is GAGVSQSPRYKVTKRGQDVALRCDPISGHVSLYWYRQALGQGPEFLTYFNYEAQQDKSGLPNDRFSAERPEGSISTLTIQRTEQRDSAMYRCASSPEGSVQETQYFGPGTRLLVL.

This clonotype is categorized as large. The chain carries TRBV28 and TRBJ2-7, with D hard to call. V was clipped by 2 bases and J by 5 bases, with 4 bases between them. Germline V gene sequence: CDR1 MDHEN, CDR2 SYDVKM. The CDR3 runs to 11 residues. Here the CDR3 reads CASSLSHEQYF. DNA of the CDR3: TGTGCCAGCAGTTTAAGCCACGAGCAGTACTTC. Variable domain in full (rest from reference TRBV28 and TRBJ2-7): DVKVTQSSRYLVKRTGEKVFLECVQDMDHENMFWYRQDPGLGLRLIYFSYDVKMKEKGDIPEGYSVSREKKERFSLILESASTNQTSMYLCASSLSHEQYFGPGTRLTVT.

This clonotype was seen a handful of times. The chain couples TRBV11-3 to TRBJ2-1; 11 bases are shared with TRBD2. V was clipped by 0 bases and J by 7 bases; unmatched bases: 5. Germline V gene lookup returns CDR1 SGHNT and CDR2 YENEEA. CDR3 length: 16 amino acids. CDR3 in DNA: TGTGCCAGCAGCTTAGAGTTAGCGGGGGGGCTGAATGAGCAGTTCTTC. Translated, it gives CASSLELAGGLNEQFF.

In regard to this clonotype: A much more abundant neighbour one base away suggests this may be a read error. The genes are TRBV6-5 and TRBJ1-2, with 7 bases that match TRBD1. Germline V gene data show CDR1 as MNHEY and CDR2 as SVGAGI. The CDR3 covers 15 residues. J lost 7 bases, V lost 0 bases, and 8 bases had no gene match. CDR3 in DNA: TGTGCCAGCAGTTACTCGACAGGGAGTAGCTTTGGCTACACCTTC. This gives the protein CASSYSTGSSFGYTF.

This chain links TRBV19 with TRBJ1-2, with a weak D call TRBD1 (5 bases). This CDR3 contains 14 residues. V shed 0 bases and J shed 4 bases, with 9 bases lying between them. CDR1 is LNHDA, CDR2 SQIVND, per germline (reference sequence). CDR3 nucleotide sequence: TGTGCCAGTAGTATAGAATCGGGGCCCTATGGCTACACCTTC. This encodes CASSIESGPYGYTF.

A few counts support this clonotype. The chain employs TRBV18 and TRBJ1-1; weak D call: TRBD1 (5 bases). Looked up from germline, CDR1 is KGHSH and CDR2 is LQKENI. The CDR3 has 12 residues. V lost 3 bases, J lost 6 bases, and 8 bases lay in between. The CDR3 is CASSPRVSEAFF. As DNA, the CDR3 is TGTGCCAGCTCACCCAGGGTTTCTGAAGCTTTCTTT. The full variable domain, with the rest looked up from reference TRBV18 and TRBJ1-1, is NAGVMQNPRHLVRRRGQEARLRCSPMKGHSHVYWYRQLPEEGLKFMVYLQKENIIDESGMPKERFSAEFPKEGPSILRIQQVVRGDSAAYFCASSPRVSEAFFGQGTRLTVV.

The chain recombines TRBV4-1 with TRBJ1-1; maybe TRBD1 (5 bases). Germline V CDR1 and CDR2: MGHRA, YSYEKL. V lost 0 bases to trimming and J lost 4 bases, with 12 bases between them. The CDR3 runs 15 residues. In DNA form, the CDR3 reads TGCGCCAGCAGCCAAGATTTGGCAGGGAGCACTGAAGCTTTCTTT. This gives the protein CASSQDLAGSTEAFF.

The chain couples TRBV18 to TRBJ2-2; D might be TRBD1 (6 bases). The germline V gene encodes CDR1 KGHSH and CDR2 LQKENI. CDR3 length: 13 amino acids. V lost 6 bases, J lost 6 bases, and 11 bases lay in between. CDR3 sequence (DNA): TGTGCCAGCTCGCAACAGGGCCCCGGGGAGCTGTTTTTT. This encodes CASSQQGPGELFF.

By share, this clonotype counts as medium-sized. This chain links TRBV6-5 with TRBJ2-3, with TRBD2 matching 8 bases. J was trimmed by 1 base and V by 0 bases; bases with no gene match: 6. There are 17 residues in the CDR3. Germline CDR1 reads MNHEY; CDR2 reads SVGAGI. The CDR3 DNA reads TGTGCCAGCAGTTACTCCGGGACTAGATCCCGCACAGATACGCAGTATTTT. Residues: CASSYSGTRSRTDTQYF.

By proportion, this clonotype is medium-sized. The chain links TRBV11-3 to TRBJ2-7, with D possibly being TRBD1 or TRBD2 (6 bases each). The CDR3 covers 13 residues. Germline CDR1 and CDR2: SGHNT and YENEEA. Trimming cost V 1 base and J 6 bases, with 10 bases left between them. As DNA, the CDR3 is TGTGCCAGCAGCTTAGGAGGGGGGCGCGAGCAGTACTTC. Residues: CASSLGGGREQYF.

This clonotype is termed medium-sized (0.01 to 0.1%). The chain recombines TRBV19 with TRBJ1-4; D is unclear. CDR3 length: 15 residues. CDR1 and CDR2 (germline): LNHDA, SQIVND (reference sequence). Trimming removed 1 base from V and 0 bases from J, with 6 bases in between. The CDR3: CASSIARSTNEKLFF. DNA for the CDR3: TGTGCCAGTAGTATAGCAAGGTCAACTAATGAAAAACTGTTTTTT.

As regards this clonotype: At one of its ends the junction is not consistent with the germline gene, which may arise from a read error. The chain employs TRBV5-5 and TRBJ2-1; tentative D call: TRBD2 (5 bases). The CDR3 sequence is 14 residues long. Germline CDR1 and CDR2: SGHKS and YYEKEE (reference sequence). The CDR3 sequence is CASSQLGGTYEQFF. The CDR3 DNA reads TGCGCCAGCAGCCAACTAGGCGGCACCTACGAGCAGTTCTTC.

This clonotype is medium-sized. CDR3 DNA: TGTGCCAGCAGCCGTAACACCGGGGAGCTGTTTTTT. The encoded protein is CASSRNTGELFF. V and J are TRBV5-4 and TRBJ2-2; D is unresolved. V lost 4 bases and J 2 bases, leaving 3 bases between the germline ends. The CDR3 length is 12 residues. Germline V CDR1 and CDR2: SGHNT, YYREEE (reference sequence).

As regards this clonotype: At one of its ends the junction is not consistent with the germline gene, which may arise from a read error. CDR3 DNA: TGTGCCAGCAGCACTGGACAGGGGGACTATGACTACACCTTC. Protein product: CASSTGQGDYDYTF. The chain carries TRBV11-2 and TRBJ1-2; the match to TRBD1 covers 10 bases. The CDR3 contains 14 residues. Germline-derived CDR1 and CDR2 are SGHAT and FQNNGV. Together with reference TRBV11-2 and TRBJ1-2, the CDR3 gives the full variable domain: EAGVAQSPRYKIIEKRQSVAFWCNPISGHATLYWYQQILGQGPKLLIQFQNNGVVDDSQLPKDRFSAERLKGVDSTLKIQPAKLEDSAVYLCASSTGQGDYDYTFGSGTRLTVV.

This clonotype is deemed medium-sized. This chain connects TRBV19 to TRBJ2-3, with 9 nucleotides matching TRBD2. Per germline, CDR1 LNHDA and CDR2 SQIVND (reference sequence). CDR3 length: 16 amino acids. V was pared by 5 bases and J by 2 bases, with 8 bases of the junction left unmatched. DNA of the CDR3: TGTGCCAGTAGTTCCCCGAAGCGGGGGGCCACAGATACGCAGTATTTT. Encoded protein: CASSSPKRGATDTQYF.

This clonotype is medium-sized by share. The chain is built from TRBV6-5 and TRBJ2-5; maybe TRBD1 (5 bases). The germline gives CDR1 MNHEY, CDR2 SVGAGI. The CDR3 has 15 amino acids. V was trimmed by 0 bases and J by 4 bases, leaving 12 bases between them. The CDR3 sequence: CASSYSPVGRETQYF. CDR3 in DNA: TGTGCCAGCAGTTACTCGCCCGTGGGGCGAGAGACCCAGTACTTC.

This clonotype is medium-sized (0.01 to 0.1%) within its sample. This sequence joins TRBV11-3 and TRBJ2-5, with 11 nucleotides matching TRBD2. The CDR3 is 16 amino acids. Trimming at V came to 4 bases and at J to 3 bases, leaving 7 bases not matched to a gene. Germline lookup yields CDR1 SGHNT and CDR2 YENEEA. The CDR3 loop reads CASSSSGLADEETQYF. DNA of the CDR3: TGTGCCAGCAGCTCTTCGGGACTAGCGGACGAAGAGACCCAGTACTTC.

This clonotype was counted only a few times. CDR3: CASSSDSFGTSGGAVFEQFF. In nucleotides, the CDR3 is TGTGCCAGCAGCTCGGACAGCTTCGGGACTAGCGGGGGGGCCGTATTTGAGCAGTTCTTC. This chain links TRBV11-3 with TRBJ2-1, with TRBD2 identical over 16 bases. V was pared by 4 bases and J by 9 bases, with 18 bases of the junction left unmatched. Germline V lookup: CDR1 SGHNT, CDR2 YENEEA. This CDR3 is built from 20 residues.

In its sample, this clonotype ranks as medium-sized. J is TRBJ2-3 and V is TRBV5-3; D perhaps matches TRBD1 (6 bases). TRBV5-3 is flagged as an ORF with uncertain function. V was pared by 3 bases and J by 0 bases, with 20 bases between. This CDR3 region has 18 residues. The DNA of the CDR3 is TGTGCCAGAAGCTATGTAAACAGGGTGAAATCTAGCACAGATACGCAGTATTTT. Translation: CARSYVNRVKSSTDTQYF.